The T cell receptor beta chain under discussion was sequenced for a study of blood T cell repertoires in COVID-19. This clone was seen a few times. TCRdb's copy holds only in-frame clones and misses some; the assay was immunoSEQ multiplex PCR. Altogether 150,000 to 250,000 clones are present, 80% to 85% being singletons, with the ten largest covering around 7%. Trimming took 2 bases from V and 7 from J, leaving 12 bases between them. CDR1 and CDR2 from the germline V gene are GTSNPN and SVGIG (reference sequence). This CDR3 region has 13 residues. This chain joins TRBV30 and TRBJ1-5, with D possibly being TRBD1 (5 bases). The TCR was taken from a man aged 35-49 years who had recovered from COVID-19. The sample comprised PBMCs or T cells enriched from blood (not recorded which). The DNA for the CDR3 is TGTGCCTGGAGTAGTGAGGCAGGGCAGCCCCAGCATTTT. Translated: CAWSSEAGQPQHF.